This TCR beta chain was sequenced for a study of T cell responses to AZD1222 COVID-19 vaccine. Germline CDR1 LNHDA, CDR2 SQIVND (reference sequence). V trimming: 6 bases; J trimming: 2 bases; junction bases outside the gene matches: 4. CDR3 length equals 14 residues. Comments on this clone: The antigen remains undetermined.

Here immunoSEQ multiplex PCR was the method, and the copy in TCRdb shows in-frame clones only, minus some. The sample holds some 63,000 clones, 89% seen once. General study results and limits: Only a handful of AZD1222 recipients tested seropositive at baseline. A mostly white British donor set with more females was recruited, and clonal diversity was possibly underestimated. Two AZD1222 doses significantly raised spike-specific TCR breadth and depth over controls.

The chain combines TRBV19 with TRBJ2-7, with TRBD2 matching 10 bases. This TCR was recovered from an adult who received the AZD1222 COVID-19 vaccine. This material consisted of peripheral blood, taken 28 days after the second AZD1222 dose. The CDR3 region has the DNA TGTGCCAGTAGGCTCAGCGGGGGGGCCTACGAGCAGTACTTC. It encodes CASRLSGGAYEQYF.